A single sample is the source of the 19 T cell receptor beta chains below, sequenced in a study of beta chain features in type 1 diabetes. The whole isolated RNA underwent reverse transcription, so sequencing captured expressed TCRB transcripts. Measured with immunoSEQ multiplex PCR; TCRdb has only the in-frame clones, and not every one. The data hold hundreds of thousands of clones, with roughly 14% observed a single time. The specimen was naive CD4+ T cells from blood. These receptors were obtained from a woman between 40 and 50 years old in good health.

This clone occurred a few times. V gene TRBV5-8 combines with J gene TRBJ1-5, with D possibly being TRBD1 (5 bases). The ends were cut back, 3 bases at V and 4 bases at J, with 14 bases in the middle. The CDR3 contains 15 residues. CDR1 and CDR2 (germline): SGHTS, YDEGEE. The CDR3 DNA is TGTGCCAGCAGCTATCCGGGACTATTAAATCAGCCCCAGCATTTT. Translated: CASSYPGLLNQPQHF.

The CDR3 region has the DNA TGTGCCATCAGGACGGGGAATGAGCAGTTCTTC. Translating it yields CAIRTGNEQFF. The chain has TRBV6-5 and TRBJ2-1; perhaps TRBD2 as D (5 bases). The CDR3 loop spans 11 amino acids. Germline V lookup: CDR1 MNHEY, CDR2 SVGAGI. Deletions cut 10 bases from V and 7 bases from J, with 11 bases between.

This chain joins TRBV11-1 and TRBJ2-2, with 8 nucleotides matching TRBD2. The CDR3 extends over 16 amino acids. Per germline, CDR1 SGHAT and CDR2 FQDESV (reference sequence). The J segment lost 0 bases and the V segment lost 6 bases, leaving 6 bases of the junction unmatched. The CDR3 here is CASSPRGAANTGELFF. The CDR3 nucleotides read TGTGCCAGCAGTCCGCGGGGGGCAGCGAACACCGGGGAGCTGTTTTTT.

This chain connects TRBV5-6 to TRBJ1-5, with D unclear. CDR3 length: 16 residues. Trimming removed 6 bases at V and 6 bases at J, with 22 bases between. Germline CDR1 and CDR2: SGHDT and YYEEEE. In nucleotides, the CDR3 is TGTGCCAGCACCATTAGTCAGGCCTGGAGGGCTCAGCCCCAGCATTTT. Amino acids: CASTISQAWRAQPQHF. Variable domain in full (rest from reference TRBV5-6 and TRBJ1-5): DAGVTQSPTHLIKTRGQQVTLRCSPKSGHDTVSWYQQALGQGPQFIFQYYEEEERQRGNFPDRFSGHQFPNYSSELNVNALLLGDSALYLCASTISQAWRAQPQHFGDGTRLSIL.

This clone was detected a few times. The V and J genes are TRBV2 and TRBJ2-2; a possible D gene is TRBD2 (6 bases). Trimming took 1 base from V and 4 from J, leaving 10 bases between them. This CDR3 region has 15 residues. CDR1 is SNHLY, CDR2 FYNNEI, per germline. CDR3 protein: CASSEVLARTGELFF. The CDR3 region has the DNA TGTGCCAGCAGTGAAGTACTAGCTCGCACCGGGGAGCTGTTTTTT.

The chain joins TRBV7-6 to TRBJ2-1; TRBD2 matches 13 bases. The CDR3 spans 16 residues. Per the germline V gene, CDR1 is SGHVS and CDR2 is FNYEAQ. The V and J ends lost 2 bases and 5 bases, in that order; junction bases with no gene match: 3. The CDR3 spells CASSLTSGGGNNEQFF. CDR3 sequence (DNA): TGTGCCAGCAGCTTAACTAGCGGGGGGGGAAACAATGAGCAGTTCTTC. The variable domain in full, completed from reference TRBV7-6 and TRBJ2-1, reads GAGVSQSPRYKVTKRGQDVALRCDPISGHVSLYWYRQALGQGPEFLTYFNYEAQQDKSGLPNDRFSAERPEGSISTLTIQRTEQRDSAMYRCASSLTSGGGNNEQFFGPGTRLTVL.

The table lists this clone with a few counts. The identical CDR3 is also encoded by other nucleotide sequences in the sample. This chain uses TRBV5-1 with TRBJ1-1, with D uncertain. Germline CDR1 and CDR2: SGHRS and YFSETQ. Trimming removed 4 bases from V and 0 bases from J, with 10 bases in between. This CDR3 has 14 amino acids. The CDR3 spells CASSPGQVNTEAFF. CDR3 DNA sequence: TGCGCCAGCAGCCCCGGCCAGGTGAACACTGAAGCTTTCTTT. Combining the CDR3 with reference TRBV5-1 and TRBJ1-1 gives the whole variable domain KAGVTQTPRYLIKTRGQQVTLSCSPISGHRSVSWYQQTPGQGLQFLFEYFSETQRNKGNFPGRFSGRQFSNSRSEMNVSTLELGDSALYLCASSPGQVNTEAFFGQGTRLTVV.

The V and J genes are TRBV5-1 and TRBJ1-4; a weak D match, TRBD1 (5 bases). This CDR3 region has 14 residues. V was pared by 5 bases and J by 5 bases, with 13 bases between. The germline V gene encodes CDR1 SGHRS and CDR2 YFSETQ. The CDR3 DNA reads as TGCGCCAGCAGTTCGGGACTCTTAAATGAAAAACTGTTTTTT. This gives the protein CASSSGLLNEKLFF.

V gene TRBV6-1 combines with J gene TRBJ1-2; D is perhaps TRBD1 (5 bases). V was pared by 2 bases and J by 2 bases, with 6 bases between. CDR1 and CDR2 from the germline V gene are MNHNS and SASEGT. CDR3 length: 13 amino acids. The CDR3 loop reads CASSERQNYGYTF. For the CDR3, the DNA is TGTGCCAGCAGTGAAAGACAGAACTATGGCTACACCTTC.

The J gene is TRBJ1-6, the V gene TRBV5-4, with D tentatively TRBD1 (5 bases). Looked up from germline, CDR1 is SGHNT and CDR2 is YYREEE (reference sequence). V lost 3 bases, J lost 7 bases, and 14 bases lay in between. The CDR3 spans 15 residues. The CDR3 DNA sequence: TGTGCCAGCAGCTCGGTTGGCAGGACAAATTCACCCCTCCACTTT. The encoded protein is CASSSVGRTNSPLHF.

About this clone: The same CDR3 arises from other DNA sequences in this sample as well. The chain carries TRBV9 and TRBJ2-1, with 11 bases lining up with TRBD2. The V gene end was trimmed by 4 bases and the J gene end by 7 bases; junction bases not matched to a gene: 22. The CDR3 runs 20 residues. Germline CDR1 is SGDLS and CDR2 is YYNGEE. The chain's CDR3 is CASSPPPGTSGGAIMNEQFF. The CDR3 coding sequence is TGTGCCAGCAGCCCGCCGCCCGGGACTAGCGGAGGGGCGATTATGAATGAGCAGTTCTTC.

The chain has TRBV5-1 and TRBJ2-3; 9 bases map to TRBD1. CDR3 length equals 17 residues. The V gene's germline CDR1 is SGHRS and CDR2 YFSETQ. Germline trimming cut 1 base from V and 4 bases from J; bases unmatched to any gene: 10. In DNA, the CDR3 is TGCGCCAGCAGCTTGAGTTGGACAGGGGATCCCGCAGATACGCAGTATTTT. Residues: CASSLSWTGDPADTQYF.

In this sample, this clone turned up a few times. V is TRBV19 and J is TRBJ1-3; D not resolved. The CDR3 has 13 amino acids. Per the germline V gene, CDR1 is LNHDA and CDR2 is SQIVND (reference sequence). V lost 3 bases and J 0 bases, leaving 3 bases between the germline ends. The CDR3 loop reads CASSIHSGNTIYF. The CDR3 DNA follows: TGTGCCAGTAGTATCCACTCTGGAAACACCATATATTTT.

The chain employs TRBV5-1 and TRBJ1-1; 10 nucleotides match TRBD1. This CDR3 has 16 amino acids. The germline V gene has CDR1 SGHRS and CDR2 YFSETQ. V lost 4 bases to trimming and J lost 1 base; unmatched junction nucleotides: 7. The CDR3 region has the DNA TGCGCCAGCAGCGACTGGGACAGGGGAGGGAACACTGAAGCTTTCTTT. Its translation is CASSDWDRGGNTEAFF.

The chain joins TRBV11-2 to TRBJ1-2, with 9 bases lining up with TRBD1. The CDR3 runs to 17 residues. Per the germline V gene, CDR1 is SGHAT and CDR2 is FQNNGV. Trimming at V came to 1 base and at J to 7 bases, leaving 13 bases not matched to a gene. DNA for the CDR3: TGTGCCAGCAGCTTAGGGATCCGGGACAGGGTTCAGTCTGGCTACACCTTC. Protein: CASSLGIRDRVQSGYTF. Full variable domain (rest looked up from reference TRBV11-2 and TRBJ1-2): EAGVAQSPRYKIIEKRQSVAFWCNPISGHATLYWYQQILGQGPKLLIQFQNNGVVDDSQLPKDRFSAERLKGVDSTLKIQPAKLEDSAVYLCASSLGIRDRVQSGYTFGSGTRLTVV.

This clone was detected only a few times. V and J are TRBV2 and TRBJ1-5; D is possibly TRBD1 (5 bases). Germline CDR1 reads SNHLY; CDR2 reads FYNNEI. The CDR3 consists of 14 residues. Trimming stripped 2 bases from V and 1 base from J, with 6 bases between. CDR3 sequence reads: CASSESGSNQPQHF. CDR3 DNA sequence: TGTGCCAGCAGTGAATCAGGGAGCAATCAGCCCCAGCATTTT.

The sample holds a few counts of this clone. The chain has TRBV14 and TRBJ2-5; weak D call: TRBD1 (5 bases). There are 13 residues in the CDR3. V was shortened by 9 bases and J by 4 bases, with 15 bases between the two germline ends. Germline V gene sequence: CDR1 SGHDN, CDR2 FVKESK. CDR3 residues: CASGFLQGETQYF. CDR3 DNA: TGTGCCAGTGGCTTCCTTCAGGGAGAGACCCAGTACTTC.

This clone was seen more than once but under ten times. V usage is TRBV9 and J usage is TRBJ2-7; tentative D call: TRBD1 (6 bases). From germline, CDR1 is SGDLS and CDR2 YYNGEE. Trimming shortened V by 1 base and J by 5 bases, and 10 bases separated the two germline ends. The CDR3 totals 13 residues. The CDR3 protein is CASSVHGGNEQYF. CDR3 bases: TGTGCCAGCAGCGTACATGGGGGCAACGAGCAGTACTTC.

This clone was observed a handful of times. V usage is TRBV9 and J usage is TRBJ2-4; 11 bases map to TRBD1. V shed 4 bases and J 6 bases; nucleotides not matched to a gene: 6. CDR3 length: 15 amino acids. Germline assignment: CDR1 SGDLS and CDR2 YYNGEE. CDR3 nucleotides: TGTGCCAGCAGCCTACTGGGACAGGGGGGAAACATTCAGTACTTC. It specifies CASSLLGQGGNIQYF.